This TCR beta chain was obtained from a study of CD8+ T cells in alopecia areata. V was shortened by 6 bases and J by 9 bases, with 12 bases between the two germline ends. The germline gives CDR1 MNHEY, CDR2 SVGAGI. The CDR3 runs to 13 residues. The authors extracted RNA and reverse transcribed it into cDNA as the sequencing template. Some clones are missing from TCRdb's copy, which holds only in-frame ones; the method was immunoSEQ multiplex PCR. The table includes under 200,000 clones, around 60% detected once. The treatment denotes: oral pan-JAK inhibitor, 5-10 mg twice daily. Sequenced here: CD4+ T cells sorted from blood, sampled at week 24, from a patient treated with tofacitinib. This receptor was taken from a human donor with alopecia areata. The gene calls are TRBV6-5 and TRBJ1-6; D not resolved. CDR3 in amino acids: CASSSGVGSPLHF. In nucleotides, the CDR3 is TGTGCCAGCAGCTCTGGGGTCGGTTCACCCCTCCACTTT.